The clone carrying this T cell receptor beta chain was detected ten times or more. Its antigen is not known. This CDR3 is built from 15 residues. Germline CDR1 reads LNHNV; CDR2 reads YYDKDF (reference sequence). After removal of 3 bases from V and 4 bases from J, the junction contained 9 bases not matched to a gene. This entry is derived from a study of T-cell reconstitution after alpha-beta-depleted transplantation in children. General study findings and limits: The origin of alpha-beta T cells about two months after transplant was reportedly several hundred expanded graft clones.

Construction of the TCRbeta library involved unique molecular identifiers. TCRdb recomputed calls from the PCR reads with MiXCR, one row per CDR3 protein. The sample yields approximately 490,000 distinct CDR3 sequences, under 12% seen once. This chain links TRBV15 with TRBJ2-7, with 7 bases that match TRBD1. This clonotype was obtained from a child aged 2-15 years with inherited bone marrow failure, due to receive a stem cell transplant. The sample in question was PBMCs, obtained before TCRalphabeta/CD19-depleted stem cell transplant. The CDR3 loop reads CATSSTPGQPYEQYF. The CDR3 region has the DNA TGTGCCACCAGCAGTACGCCGGGACAGCCTTACGAGCAGTACTTC.